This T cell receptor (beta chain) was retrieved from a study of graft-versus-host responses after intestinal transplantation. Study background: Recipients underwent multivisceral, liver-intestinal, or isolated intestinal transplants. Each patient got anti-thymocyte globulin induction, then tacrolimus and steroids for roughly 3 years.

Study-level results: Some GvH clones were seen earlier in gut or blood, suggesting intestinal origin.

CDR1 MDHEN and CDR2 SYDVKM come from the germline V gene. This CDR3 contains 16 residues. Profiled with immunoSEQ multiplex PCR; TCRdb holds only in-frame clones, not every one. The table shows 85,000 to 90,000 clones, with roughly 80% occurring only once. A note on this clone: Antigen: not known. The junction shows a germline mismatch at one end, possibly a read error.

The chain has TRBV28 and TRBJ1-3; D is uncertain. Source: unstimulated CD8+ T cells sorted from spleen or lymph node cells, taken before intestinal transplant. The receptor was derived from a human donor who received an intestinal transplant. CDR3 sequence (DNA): TGTGCCAGCAGCTTATCGAGGGCCCCGATCGGAAACACCATATATTTT. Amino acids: CASSLSRAPIGNTIYF.